The 14 T cell receptor beta chains below were found in one sample sequenced in a study of blood T cells in healthy people across ages. A second PCR of about 7 to 11 cycles used a sample-barcoded 5' primer and a J-beta primer mix. Each CDR3 protein gets one entry after TCRdb re-called the 5' RACE reads with MiXCR. The sample has roughly 1.5 million distinct CDR3 sequences, less than 45% seen once; the top ten hold around 4%. Sequences were obtained from blood. The source of these receptors is a woman aged 18-29 years in good health.

On this clonotype: The junction and the germline gene differ at one end; a read error may be behind it. The rearrangement uses TRBV2 and TRBJ2-3, with TRBD2 as a possible D gene (9 bases). This CDR3 contains 16 residues. In germline, CDR1 is SNHLY, CDR2 FYNNEI. As DNA, the CDR3 is TGTGCCAGCAGTGAACGGAGTGCGGGAGGGACAGGTACGCAGTATTTT. Protein: CASSERSAGGTGTQYF.

This chain connects TRBV5-1 to TRBJ2-1; TRBD2 agrees at 11 bases. Germline CDR1 SGHRS, CDR2 YFSETQ. The CDR3 contains 15 residues. The V segment lost 3 bases and the J segment 13 bases; nucleotides outside the gene matches: 12. As DNA, the CDR3 is TGCGCCAGCAGCTCGCAGACTAGCGGGACAGAGACCCAGTTCTTC. This sequence encodes CASSSQTSGTETQFF.

This clonotype was counted a single time. CDR3 residues: CASSPRLARKEQFF. The CDR3 DNA reads TGTGCCAGCAGCCCCAGACTAGCGAGGAAGGAGCAGTTCTTC. The V and J genes are TRBV11-3 and TRBJ2-1; 8 bases line up with TRBD2. The junction had 10 bases not matched to a gene; V was cut back by 5 bases and J by 10 bases. Germline CDR1 and CDR2: SGHNT and YENEEA. The CDR3 has 14 residues.

The chain carries TRBV12-3 or TRBV12-4 and TRBJ1-5; D unclear. CDR3 length: 13 amino acids. The V end was cut by 10 bases, the J end by 0 bases, with 10 bases between. CDR3 sequence (DNA): TGTGCCACCTCGAACGATAGCAATCAGCCCCAGCATTTT. It codes for CATSNDSNQPQHF.

In this sample, this clonotype turned up a few times. The chain is built from TRBV20-1 and TRBJ2-7; tentatively, D is TRBD1 (5 bases). Trimming took 3 bases from V and 3 from J, leaving 18 bases between them. Germline assignment: CDR1 DFQATT and CDR2 SNEGSKA (reference sequence). The CDR3 loop spans 15 amino acids. The CDR3 bases are TGCAGTGCTAGGGATTTGGTAGGGGTGGGCTACGAGCAGTACTTC. Encoded protein: CSARDLVGVGYEQYF.

This chain connects TRBV5-1 to TRBJ2-1; possible D gene TRBD2, 6 bases. The CDR3 extends over 13 amino acids. Trimming took off 6 bases at V and 7 bases at J, with 14 bases between the two ends. Looked up from germline, CDR1 is SGHRS and CDR2 is YFSETQ. In DNA, the CDR3 is TGCGCCAGCAACGCGGGACCCTTGAATGAGCAGTTCTTC. Translating gives CASNAGPLNEQFF.

The chain has TRBV6-2 or TRBV6-3 and TRBJ2-4; 7 nucleotides match TRBD1. V lost 6 bases and J lost 4; bases outside the gene matches: 9. Per the germline V gene, CDR1 is MNHEY and CDR2 is SVGEGT. The CDR3 covers 15 residues. The CDR3 bases are TGTGCCAGCAGGGACCGGGACAGTCTAAAAAACATTCAGTACTTC. Translation: CASRDRDSLKNIQYF.

The J gene is TRBJ2-5, the V gene TRBV11-1; 7 bases fit TRBD2. The trim removed 8 bases at V and 3 bases at J, leaving 9 bases unmatched. Germline CDR1 is SGHAT and CDR2 is FQDESV (reference sequence). The CDR3 contains 14 residues. The CDR3 spells CASDPRGVKETQYF. In nucleotides, the CDR3 is TGTGCCAGCGATCCCCGGGGGGTTAAAGAGACCCAGTACTTC.

This sequence joins TRBV15 and TRBJ2-1, with D unresolved. CDR1 is LNHNV, CDR2 YYDKDF, per germline (reference sequence). This CDR3 spans 12 amino acids. The germline V and J ends were trimmed by 5 bases and 7 bases, with 9 bases remaining between them. CDR3: CATSHLRNEQFF. CDR3 nucleotides: TGTGCCACCAGCCATCTTAGGAATGAGCAGTTCTTC.

This clonotype was recorded at least ten times. This chain uses TRBV6-2 or TRBV6-3 with TRBJ2-7, with D unresolved. The V and J ends lost 3 bases and 4 bases respectively, with 7 bases between them. The germline gives CDR1 MNHEY, CDR2 SVGEGT. This CDR3 contains 12 residues. The CDR3 reads CASSYQRYEQYF. CDR3 bases: TGTGCCAGCAGTTATCAGCGTTACGAGCAGTACTTC.

This clonotype has more than one count but fewer than ten. The rearrangement links TRBV20-1 to TRBJ2-7, with D maybe TRBD1 (5 bases). CDR3 length: 13 residues. The V end was cut by 3 bases, the J end by 2 bases, with 11 bases between. In germline, CDR1 is DFQATT, CDR2 SNEGSKA (reference sequence). The CDR3 loop is CSASQTETYEQYF. The CDR3 DNA follows: TGCAGTGCTAGTCAGACAGAGACCTACGAGCAGTACTTC.

The J gene is TRBJ1-1, the V gene TRBV9; 8 nucleotides match TRBD1. V lost 3 bases to trimming and J lost 6 bases; unmatched junction nucleotides: 13. The CDR3 runs to 16 residues. Germline-derived CDR1 and CDR2 are SGDLS and YYNGEE. CDR3 sequence: CASSEQGGPPGSEAFF. Written as DNA, the CDR3 is TGTGCCAGCAGCGAACAGGGGGGCCCACCTGGGTCTGAAGCTTTCTTT.

The CDR3 here is CASSLAGAGDQPQHF. The CDR3 DNA follows: TGTGCCAGCAGTTTGGCGGGGGCGGGTGATCAGCCCCAGCATTTT. The genes are TRBV12-3 or TRBV12-4 and TRBJ1-5; possible D gene TRBD1, 6 bases. With 3 bases removed from V and 5 bases from J, the gap between germline ends came to 14 bases. This CDR3 has 15 amino acids.

The table lists this clonotype with a few counts. V usage is TRBV9 and J usage is TRBJ2-3, with 8 bases aligning to TRBD2. Germline CDR1 is SGDLS and CDR2 is YYNGEE. The CDR3 contains 14 residues. The V segment lost 8 bases and the J segment 4 bases; nucleotides outside the gene matches: 9. Here the CDR3 reads CASTQREMADTQYF. Written as DNA, the CDR3 is TGTGCCAGTACTCAGCGGGAGATGGCAGATACGCAGTATTTT.